A single sample gave rise to the 23 T cell receptor beta chains below, sequenced in a study of blood T cell repertoires in COVID-19. Repertoires were generated with immunoSEQ multiplex PCR, while TCRdb's copy carries only in-frame clones and drops some. Of approximately 150,000 clones in the sample, about 81% are singletons; the top ten hold approximately 11%. Sequenced sample: peripheral blood. Receptors were obtained from a human donor in a cohort sampled during active COVID-19.

The chain joins TRBV16 to TRBJ1-4; 8 positions match TRBD1. Per germline, CDR1 KGHSY and CDR2 FQNENV. With V trimmed by 3 bases and J by 7 bases, 4 bases remained unmatched. The CDR3 covers 14 residues. CDR3 sequence reads: CASSQTGVIEKLFF. CDR3 sequence (DNA): TGTGCCAGCAGCCAGACAGGGGTGATTGAAAAACTGTTTTTT.

This clone was observed many times. The chain employs TRBV3-1 (or the pseudogene TRBV3-2) and TRBJ1-3, with 8 bases that match TRBD1. The length of the CDR3 is 14 residues. V lost 5 bases and J lost 4; bases outside the gene matches: 4. Germline V gene data show CDR1 as LGHDT and CDR2 as YNNKEL (reference sequence). CDR3 in DNA: TGTGCCAGCAGCGACAGGGACAGGGGAAACACCATATATTTT. Amino acid sequence: CASSDRDRGNTIYF.

This clone was seen only once. This chain joins TRBV11-2 and TRBJ1-4; D is perhaps TRBD1 (5 bases). The germline V gene encodes CDR1 SGHAT and CDR2 FQNNGV. V was pared by 1 base and J by 8 bases, with 17 bases between. This CDR3 has 16 amino acids. Written as DNA, the CDR3 is TGTGCCAGCAGCTTAGGCTCAGCGGGACCCACGGAAAAACTGTTTTTT. Its protein product is CASSLGSAGPTEKLFF.

This chain joins TRBV4-1 and TRBJ1-4, with 10 bases that match TRBD1. The germline gives CDR1 MGHRA, CDR2 YSYEKL. Unmatched junction bases numbered 6, after V lost 3 bases and J lost 8 bases. The CDR3 is 15 amino acids. CDR3: CASSHVDRGLEKLFF. The DNA of the CDR3 is TGCGCCAGCAGCCATGTTGACAGGGGGCTAGAAAAACTGTTTTTT.

CDR3: CASSYQGISTEAFF. CDR3 nucleotide sequence: TGTGCCAGCAGTTACCAGGGGATTTCCACTGAAGCTTTCTTT. This chain joins TRBV6-6 and TRBJ1-1, with TRBD1 as a possible D gene (6 bases). CDR3 size: 14 residues. Germline-derived CDR1 and CDR2 are MNHNY and SVGAGI (reference sequence). V dropped 2 bases and J dropped 4 bases, with 11 bases sitting between them.

The V call is TRBV27, the J call TRBJ1-5; the D gene is possibly TRBD1 (6 bases). Trimming removed 2 bases from V and 6 bases from J, with 11 bases in between. CDR3 length: 14 residues. CDR1 is MNHEY, CDR2 SMNVEV, per germline (reference sequence). For the CDR3, the DNA is TGTGCCAGCAGTTTAGGAACAGGGTTTCAGCCCCAGCATTTT. This sequence encodes CASSLGTGFQPQHF.

The V and J genes are TRBV19 and TRBJ1-2; weak D call: TRBD1 (5 bases). This CDR3 contains 14 residues. Trimming removed 0 bases at V and 8 bases at J, with 13 bases between. Germline V lookup: CDR1 LNHDA, CDR2 SQIVND (reference sequence). The CDR3 DNA reads TGTGCCAGTAGTATAGATCGGGGGATCCTGGGCTACACCTTC. Translated: CASSIDRGILGYTF.

V gene TRBV27 combines with J gene TRBJ2-1; possible D gene TRBD2, 6 bases. This CDR3 contains 13 residues. The germline gives CDR1 MNHEY, CDR2 SMNVEV (reference sequence). The germline V and J ends were trimmed by 3 bases and 6 bases, with 9 bases remaining between them. CDR3 nucleotides: TGTGCCAGCAGTTTCGGAGGGGTCAATGAGCAGTTCTTC. It encodes CASSFGGVNEQFF.

The chain combines TRBV11-2 with TRBJ2-3; 10 positions agree with TRBD1. The germline V gene has CDR1 SGHAT and CDR2 FQNNGV. V trimming: 4 bases; J trimming: 3 bases; junction bases outside the gene matches: 4. The CDR3 is 15 amino acids. CDR3 in DNA: TGTGCCAGCAGCTCAGGACAGGGGGGAACAGATACGCAGTATTTT. Translated, it gives CASSSGQGGTDTQYF. Filled out from reference TRBV11-2 and TRBJ2-3, the complete variable domain reads EAGVAQSPRYKIIEKRQSVAFWCNPISGHATLYWYQQILGQGPKLLIQFQNNGVVDDSQLPKDRFSAERLKGVDSTLKIQPAKLEDSAVYLCASSSGQGGTDTQYFGPGTRLTVL.

The chain joins TRBV4-3 to TRBJ1-6; TRBD1 matches at 9 bases. The CDR3 contains 18 residues. The V and J ends lost 4 bases and 0 bases, in that order; junction bases with no gene match: 7. Germline V gene lookup returns CDR1 LGHNA and CDR2 YSLEER. The CDR3 region has the DNA TGCGCCAGCAGCCGGGACAGGGACGAAACCTCCTATAATTCACCCCTCCACTTT. Translated: CASSRDRDETSYNSPLHF.

In this sample, this clone turned up a few times. This chain joins TRBV15 and TRBJ1-3, with D possibly TRBD1 on 6 matching bases. The V end lost 6 bases, the J end lost 2 bases, and 11 bases lay between the germline ends. Per the germline V gene, CDR1 is LNHNV and CDR2 is YYDKDF (reference sequence). This CDR3 comprises 14 residues. The CDR3 DNA reads as TGTGCCACCAGTACAGGGAACGCTGGAAACACCATATATTTT. Translating it yields CATSTGNAGNTIYF.

The chain is built from TRBV27 and TRBJ1-5; 9 bases are shared with TRBD1. Per the germline V gene, CDR1 is MNHEY and CDR2 is SMNVEV (reference sequence). V trimming: 3 bases; J trimming: 6 bases; junction bases outside the gene matches: 12. This CDR3 spans 17 amino acids. This CDR3 is CASSLGQGDAGVQPQHF. In DNA form, the CDR3 reads TGTGCCAGCAGTTTGGGACAGGGCGACGCAGGGGTTCAGCCCCAGCATTTT.

This clone was observed once. The chain uses TRBV11-2 and TRBJ2-1; 9 bases fit TRBD2. With V trimmed by 2 bases and J by 4 bases, 9 bases remained unmatched. The CDR3 runs to 17 residues. Germline V gene lookup returns CDR1 SGHAT and CDR2 FQNNGV. The CDR3 DNA follows: TGTGCCAGCAGCTTAAACGTTGCGGGAGGGCCGTACAATGAGCAGTTCTTC. This translates into CASSLNVAGGPYNEQFF. Full variable domain (outside the CDR3, taken from reference TRBV11-2 and TRBJ2-1): EAGVAQSPRYKIIEKRQSVAFWCNPISGHATLYWYQQILGQGPKLLIQFQNNGVVDDSQLPKDRFSAERLKGVDSTLKIQPAKLEDSAVYLCASSLNVAGGPYNEQFFGPGTRLTVL.

This chain connects TRBV29-1 to TRBJ1-2, with 12 bases identical to TRBD1. Germline V gene data show CDR1 as SQVTM and CDR2 as ANQGSEA. CDR3 size: 13 residues. The trim removed 4 bases at V and 6 bases at J, leaving 3 bases unmatched. The CDR3 sequence: CSVVGQGAHGYTF. CDR3 in DNA: TGCAGCGTTGTGGGACAGGGGGCGCATGGCTACACCTTC.

V gene TRBV11-1 combines with J gene TRBJ2-7, with D maybe TRBD1 (7 bases). The ends were cut back, 5 bases at V and 7 bases at J, with 12 bases in the middle. Germline V gene data show CDR1 as SGHAT and CDR2 as FQDESV (reference sequence). The CDR3 is 12 amino acids. CDR3 in amino acids: CASSARDREQYF. The CDR3 region has the DNA TGTGCCAGCAGCGCGCGGGACAGAGAGCAGTACTTC.

The V and J genes are TRBV7-6 and TRBJ2-5; a possible D gene is TRBD2 (5 bases). The CDR3 covers 15 residues. With 1 base removed from V and 4 bases from J, the gap between germline ends came to 13 bases. Germline CDR1 and CDR2: SGHVS and FNYEAQ. CDR3: CASSLGQVGRETQYF. CDR3 sequence (DNA): TGTGCCAGCAGCTTAGGGCAGGTTGGGAGAGAGACCCAGTACTTC.

V gene TRBV10-2 combines with J gene TRBJ2-5, with a weak D call TRBD2 (5 bases). Germline CDR1 and CDR2: WSHSY and SAAADI. V was trimmed by 0 bases and J by 8 bases, leaving 16 bases between them. The CDR3 contains 15 residues. CDR3 DNA: TGCGCCAGCAGTGAGTCGAGCCTCGTAGGGAGTACCCAGTACTTC. Protein product: CASSESSLVGSTQYF.

The chain links TRBV11-2 to TRBJ2-7; 9 bases are a match to TRBD2. V dropped 1 base and J dropped 0; count of bases not matched to a gene: 10. Germline CDR1 reads SGHAT; CDR2 reads FQNNGV. The CDR3 length is 18 residues. CDR3 sequence (DNA): TGTGCCAGCAGCTTAGTGGGTAGCGGGAGACCGAGCTCCTACGAGCAGTACTTC. This codes for CASSLVGSGRPSSYEQYF.

This clone showed up just once. The chain is built from TRBV27 and TRBJ2-7; 9 nucleotides align to TRBD1. The CDR3 length is 17 residues. In germline, CDR1 is MNHEY, CDR2 SMNVEV (reference sequence). V dropped 0 bases and J dropped 3; count of bases not matched to a gene: 9. The CDR3 loop is CASSLSGTGIRNYEQYF. In DNA form, the CDR3 reads TGTGCCAGCAGTTTATCGGGGACAGGGATACGGAACTACGAGCAGTACTTC.

V and J are TRBV5-4 and TRBJ2-7, with D unresolved. Germline lookup yields CDR1 SGHNT and CDR2 YYREEE (reference sequence). CDR3 length equals 14 residues. V lost 1 base to trimming and J lost 2 bases, with 10 bases between them. For the CDR3, the DNA is TGTGCCAGCAGCTTGCCAGATATTCCCTACGAGCAGTACTTC. Its protein product is CASSLPDIPYEQYF.

The gene calls are TRBV9 and TRBJ1-5; D not resolved. The CDR3 has 15 amino acids. Germline V CDR1 and CDR2: SGDLS, YYNGEE. The V end was cut by 4 bases, the J end by 3 bases, with 14 bases between. CDR3: CASSPPGLDNQPQHF. CDR3 in DNA: TGTGCCAGCAGCCCCCCCGGACTTGACAATCAGCCCCAGCATTTT.

The CDR3 protein is CASNFDRVGGGEQFF. The CDR3 DNA sequence: TGTGCCAGCAACTTCGACAGGGTGGGGGGAGGTGAGCAGTTCTTC. This chain connects TRBV2 to TRBJ2-1; the D gene is possibly TRBD1 (7 bases). The CDR3 has 15 residues. CDR1 and CDR2 from the germline V gene are SNHLY and FYNNEI. V was cut by 7 bases and J by 9 bases, with 22 bases left in between.

This chain connects TRBV9 to TRBJ1-5, with TRBD1 matching over 9 bases. After removal of 1 base from V and 4 bases from J, the junction contained 3 bases not matched to a gene. This CDR3 has 15 residues. CDR1 and CDR2 from the germline V gene are SGDLS and YYNGEE. The CDR3 is CASSVHGQGNQPQHF. CDR3 DNA: TGTGCCAGCAGCGTACACGGACAGGGGAATCAGCCCCAGCATTTT.